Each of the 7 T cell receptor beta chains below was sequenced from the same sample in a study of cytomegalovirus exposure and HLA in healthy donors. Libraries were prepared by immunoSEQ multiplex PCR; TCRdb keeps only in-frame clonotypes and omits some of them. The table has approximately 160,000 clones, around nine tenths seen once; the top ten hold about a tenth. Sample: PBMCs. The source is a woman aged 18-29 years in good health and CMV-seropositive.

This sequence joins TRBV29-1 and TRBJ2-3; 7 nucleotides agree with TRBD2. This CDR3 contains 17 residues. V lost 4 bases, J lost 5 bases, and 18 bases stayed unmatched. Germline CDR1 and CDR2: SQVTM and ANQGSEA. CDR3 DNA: TGCAGCGTTGTCATGAGTGGGAGCCCAGGGAGGGGAGATACGCAGTATTTT. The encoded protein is CSVVMSGSPGRGDTQYF.

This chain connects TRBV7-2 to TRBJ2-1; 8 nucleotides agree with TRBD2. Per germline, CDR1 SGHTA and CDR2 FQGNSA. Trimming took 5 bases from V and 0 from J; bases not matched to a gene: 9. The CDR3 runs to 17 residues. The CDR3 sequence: CASSVRLATSSYNEQFF. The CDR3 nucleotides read TGTGCCAGCAGCGTCAGACTAGCGACAAGCTCCTACAATGAGCAGTTCTTC.

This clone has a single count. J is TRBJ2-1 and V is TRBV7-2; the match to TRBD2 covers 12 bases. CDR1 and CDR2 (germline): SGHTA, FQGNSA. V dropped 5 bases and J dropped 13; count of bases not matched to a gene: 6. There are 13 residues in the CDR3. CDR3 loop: CASSEGTSGFQFF. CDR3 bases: TGTGCCAGCAGCGAGGGGACTAGCGGGTTCCAGTTCTTC.

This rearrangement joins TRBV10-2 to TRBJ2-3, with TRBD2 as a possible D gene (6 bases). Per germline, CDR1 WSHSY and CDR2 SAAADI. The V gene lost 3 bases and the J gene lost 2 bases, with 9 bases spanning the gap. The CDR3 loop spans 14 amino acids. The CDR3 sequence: CASSDERATDTQYF. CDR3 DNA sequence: TGCGCCAGCAGTGATGAGCGGGCCACAGATACGCAGTATTTT.

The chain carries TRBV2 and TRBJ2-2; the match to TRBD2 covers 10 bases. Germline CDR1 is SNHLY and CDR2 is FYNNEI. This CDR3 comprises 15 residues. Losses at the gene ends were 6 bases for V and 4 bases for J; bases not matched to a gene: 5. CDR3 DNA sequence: TGTGCCAGCAGCGGACTAGCGGAGAGCACCGGGGAGCTGTTTTTT. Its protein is CASSGLAESTGELFF.

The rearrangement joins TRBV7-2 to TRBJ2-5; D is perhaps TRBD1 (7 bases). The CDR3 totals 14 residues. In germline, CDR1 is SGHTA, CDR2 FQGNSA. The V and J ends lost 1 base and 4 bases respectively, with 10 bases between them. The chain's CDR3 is CASSLGGTVETQYF. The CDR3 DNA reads TGTGCCAGCAGCTTAGGCGGGACAGTAGAGACCCAGTACTTC. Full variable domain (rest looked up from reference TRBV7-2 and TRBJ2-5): GAGVSQSPSNKVTEKGKDVELRCDPISGHTALYWYRQSLGQGLEFLIYFQGNSAPDKSGLPSDRFSAERTGGSVSTLTIQRTQQEDSAVYLCASSLGGTVETQYFGPGTRLLVL.

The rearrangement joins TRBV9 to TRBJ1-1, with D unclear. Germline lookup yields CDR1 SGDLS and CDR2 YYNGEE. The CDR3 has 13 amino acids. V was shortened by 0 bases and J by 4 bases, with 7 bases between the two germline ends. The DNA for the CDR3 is TGTGCCAGCAGCGTAGGGGGAGCCACTGAAGCTTTCTTT. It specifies CASSVGGATEAFF.